A selection of T cell receptor beta chains follows, all from one sample in a study of tumor and adjacent non-tumor tissue in lung cancer. TCRdb independently ran MiXCR on the multiplex PCR reads; one entry per CDR3 protein. The repertoire consists of over 100,000 distinct CDR3 sequences, with roughly 73% occurring once and the leading ten covering about 40%. The sequencing input was lung tumor tissue. The source of these receptors is a woman aged 55-70 years with non-small cell lung cancer. The CDR3 runs from the conserved cysteine through the conserved F or W.

CDR3 protein: CTSSFTGSGELFF
V gene: TRBV12-3/TRBV12-4
J gene: TRBJ2-2

CDR3 protein: CASSLSLRGQEAQYF
V gene: TRBV11-2
J gene: TRBJ2-5

CDR3 protein: CASRAQTGSFYEQYF
V gene: TRBV12-3/TRBV12-4
J gene: TRBJ2-7

CDR3 protein: CASSLGARGARGARLHF
V gene: TRBV12-3/TRBV12-4
J gene: TRBJ1-6

CDR3 protein: CARSFLRGLNQPQHF
V gene: TRBV12-3/TRBV12-4
J gene: TRBJ1-5

CDR3 protein: CASIGAGGNTEAFF
V gene: TRBV12-3/TRBV12-4
J gene: TRBJ1-1

CDR3 protein: CSANDRAQYF
V gene: TRBV29-1
J gene: TRBJ2-5

CDR3 protein: CASSYTPYEQYF
V gene: TRBV11-3
J gene: TRBJ2-7

CDR3 protein: CASSSIFGGVAFF
V gene: TRBV11-1
J gene: TRBJ1-1

CDR3 protein: CASSLEVGNTEAFF
V gene: TRBV12-3/TRBV12-4
J gene: TRBJ1-1

CDR3 protein: CASSQGYRDVPYNGQFF
V gene: TRBV4-3
J gene: TRBJ2-1

CDR3 protein: CADSSGQGKDTGELFF
V gene: TRBV5-4
J gene: TRBJ2-2

CDR3 protein: CSAVFIIQGVSQPLHF
V gene: TRBV20-1
J gene: TRBJ1-5

CDR3 protein: CASCLEGAGTQYF
V gene: TRBV11-2
J gene: TRBJ2-3

CDR3 protein: CSARSFGGGRQETQYF
V gene: TRBV20-1
J gene: TRBJ2-5

CDR3 protein: CDSSKRESFYNQQFF
V gene: TRBV6-2/TRBV6-3
J gene: TRBJ2-1

CDR3 protein: CASSFTMRETQYF
V gene: TRBV11-2
J gene: TRBJ2-5